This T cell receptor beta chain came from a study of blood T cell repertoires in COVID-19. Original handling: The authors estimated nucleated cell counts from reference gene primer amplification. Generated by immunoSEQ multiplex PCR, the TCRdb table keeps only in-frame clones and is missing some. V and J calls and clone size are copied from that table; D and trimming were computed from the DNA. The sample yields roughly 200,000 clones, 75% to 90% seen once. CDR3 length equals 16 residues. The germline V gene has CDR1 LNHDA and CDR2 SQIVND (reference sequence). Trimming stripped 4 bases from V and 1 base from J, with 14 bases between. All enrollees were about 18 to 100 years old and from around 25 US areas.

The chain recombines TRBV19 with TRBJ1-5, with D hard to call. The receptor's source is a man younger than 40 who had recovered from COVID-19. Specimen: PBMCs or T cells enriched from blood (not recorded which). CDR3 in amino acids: CASSTPRVGSNQPQHF. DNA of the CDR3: TGTGCCAGTAGTACCCCCCGTGTCGGGAGCAATCAGCCCCAGCATTTT.